These T cell receptor beta chains were read from a single sample in a study of blood T cell repertoires in COVID-19. Here immunoSEQ multiplex PCR was the method, and the copy in TCRdb shows in-frame clones only, minus some. The sample lists tens of thousands of clones; roughly 81% were seen once. Sequences were obtained from peripheral blood. All receptors come from an elderly man with COVID-19, enrolled during active disease. Each CDR3 is given with its conserved first and last residue. A D gene is named only where the DNA matches it firmly. Only some rows state a clone size, as once, few, many or a class for expanded clones.

D | size | J | V | CDR3 | DNA
TRBD1 | . | TRBJ2-3 | TRBV5-6 | CASTNRGSTDTQYF | TGTGCCAGCACCAACAGGGGCAGCACAGATACGCAGTATTTT
TRBD1 | . | TRBJ1-2 | TRBV28 | CASRATGGGSGYTF | TGTGCCAGCAGAGCTACAGGGGGCGGTTCTGGCTACACCTTC
TRBD1 | . | TRBJ1-2 | TRBV5-5 | CASSPGTGGGGYGYTF | TGTGCCAGCAGCCCAGGGACAGGGGGCGGCGGCTATGGCTACACCTTC
. | many | TRBJ2-7 | TRBV28 | CASSWWGGGSYEQYF | TGTGCCAGCAGTTGGTGGGGTGGAGGGTCCTACGAGCAGTACTTC
. | . | TRBJ1-3 | TRBV6-5 | CASSSGGNTIYF | TGTGCCAGCAGTTCGGGTGGAAACACCATATATTTT
TRBD1 | . | TRBJ1-1 | TRBV5-1 | CASSLGQGRAFF | TGCGCCAGCAGCTTGGGACAGGGTCGAGCTTTCTTT
. | once | TRBJ2-7 | TRBV2 | CASSGTRSSYEQYF | TGTGCCAGCAGTGGTACAAGGAGCTCCTACGAGCAGTACTTC
. | . | TRBJ2-3 | TRBV28 | CASSFSRGASTDTQYF | TGTGCCAGCAGTTTTTCCCGCGGGGCTAGCACAGATACGCAGTATTTT
. | . | TRBJ1-5 | TRBV18 | CASSPPGGRDQPQHF | TGTGCCAGCTCACCACCAGGGGGAAGGGATCAGCCCCAGCATTTT
. | . | TRBJ2-3 | TRBV2 | CASSEYGGTRDTQYF | TGTGCCAGCAGTGAATATGGGGGCACAAGGGATACGCAGTATTTT
TRBD1 | once | TRBJ1-5 | TRBV27 | CASRSGTGVNQPQHF | TGTGCCAGCAGATCCGGGACAGGGGTCAATCAGCCCCAGCATTTT
TRBD1 | . | TRBJ2-7 | TRBV15 | CATSRPPDRGYEQYF | TGTGCCACCAGCAGACCTCCGGACAGGGGCTACGAGCAGTACTTC
TRBD1 | . | TRBJ2-7 | TRBV5-1 | CASSLGLGGTSSYEQYF | TGCGCCAGCAGCTTGGGGCTAGGGGGCACCAGCTCCTACGAGCAGTACTTC
. | . | TRBJ1-1 | TRBV5-1 | CASSFGTLTNTEAFF | TGCGCCAGCAGCTTCGGGACACTAACGAACACTGAAGCTTTCTTT
. | . | TRBJ2-7 | TRBV2 | CASRFQGSSYEQYF | TGTGCCAGCAGGTTTCAGGGTAGCTCCTACGAGCAGTACTTC
. | . | TRBJ2-3 | TRBV5-1 | CASSLVSGLTDTQYF | TGCGCCAGCAGCTTGGTTAGCGGCCTCACAGATACGCAGTATTTT
TRBD2 | . | TRBJ2-5 | TRBV2 | CASSRGRGGSSGETQYF | TGTGCCAGCAGCCGGGGGAGAGGCGGGAGTTCCGGGGAGACCCAGTACTTC
TRBD1 | . | TRBJ1-6 | TRBV5-1 | CASSLGQGYNNSPLHF | TGCGCCAGCAGCTTGGGACAGGGGTACAATAATTCACCCCTCCACTTT
. | . | TRBJ1-4 | TRBV2 | CASSEGGFQSNEKLFF | TGTGCCAGCAGCGAGGGTGGGTTTCAGAGTAATGAAAAACTGTTTTTT
. | once | TRBJ2-5 | TRBV11-2 | CASSPERGGVETQYF | TGTGCCAGCAGCCCAGAACGGGGAGGCGTAGAGACCCAGTACTTC
. | once | TRBJ1-1 | TRBV4-3 | CASSQDLGGNTEAFF | TGCGCCAGCAGCCAAGATTTAGGGGGGAACACTGAAGCTTTCTTT
TRBD2 | few | TRBJ2-1 | TRBV6-5 | CASSYGGVPYNEQFF | TGTGCCAGCAGCTATGGGGGGGTACCCTACAATGAGCAGTTCTTC